Reported below is one T cell receptor beta chain. The sample comes from a study of shared clonotypes between healthy human individuals. Using immunoSEQ multiplex PCR, the repertoire was profiled, and TCRdb retains in-frame clones only, with some absent. The sample holds 2 million to 2.5 million clones, 93% seen once. Sample: naive CD4+ T cells from PBMCs. Described subset: CD45RA+ positively selected. The TCR was taken from a man younger than 30 in good health. Some clones in this sample may be carry-over from other donors' samples.

The CDR3 DNA reads as TGTGCCAGCAGCTCCCCTGGGCGACCCTACAATGAGCAGTTCTTC. Its protein is CASSSPGRPYNEQFF. The gene calls are TRBV6-5 and TRBJ2-1; no clear D gene. The V end was cut by 6 bases, the J end by 2 bases, with 14 bases between. Germline values: CDR1 MNHEY, CDR2 SVGAGI. The CDR3 has 15 residues.